These 10 T cell receptor beta chains came from one sample sequenced in a study of post-analysis software for immune sequencing data. Findings of the study overall: When patients were compared with controls, 4 or 5 TRBV segments were more frequent, TRBV5-6, TRBV5-1 and TRBV20-1 among them.

What these receptors recognize is not known. Sequencing libraries made from TCR beta cDNA carried unique molecular identifiers. TCRdb re-called the PCR reads with MiXCR, one entry per CDR3 protein. The data contain about 560,000 distinct CDR3 sequences, 44% of them singletons. Input material: blood. The source is a girl between 10 and 17 years old with multiple sclerosis.

The chain links TRBV20-1 to TRBJ2-5; D not resolved. Germline V CDR1 and CDR2: DFQATT, SNEGSKA (reference sequence). There are 11 residues in the CDR3. The ends were cut back, 4 bases at V and 3 bases at J, with 6 bases in the middle. CDR3 nucleotide sequence: TGCAGTGCTACCTGGAAAGAGACCCAGTACTTC. Residues: CSATWKETQYF.

This clonotype was detected a few times. The chain carries TRBV12-3 or TRBV12-4 and TRBJ1-2; the D gene is possibly TRBD1 (6 bases). The CDR3 has 15 residues. The V end was cut by 2 bases, the J end by 3 bases, with 13 bases between. CDR3 sequence reads: CASSLSGAPHYGYTF. Written as DNA, the CDR3 is TGTGCCAGCAGTTTATCGGGGGCGCCCCACTATGGCTACACCTTC.

The J gene is TRBJ2-3, the V gene TRBV5-1, with TRBD1 as a possible D gene (6 bases). The germline gives CDR1 SGHRS, CDR2 YFSETQ. The CDR3 sequence is 15 residues long. V lost 4 bases to trimming and J lost 4 bases, with 16 bases between them. CDR3 loop: CASSRQGQKADTQYF. The CDR3 region has the DNA TGCGCCAGCAGCCGTCAAGGACAGAAGGCAGATACGCAGTATTTT.

The chain has TRBV2 and TRBJ2-4; maybe TRBD2 (5 bases). Per the germline V gene, CDR1 is SNHLY and CDR2 is FYNNEI. V was clipped by 4 bases and J by 7 bases, with 8 bases between them. The CDR3 loop spans 12 amino acids. CDR3 DNA sequence: TGTGCCAGCAGTGTTTGGGAGAACATTCAGTACTTC. Its translation: CASSVWENIQYF. The full variable domain, rest sourced from reference TRBV2 and TRBJ2-4, is EPEVTQTPSHQVTQMGQEVILRCVPISNHLYFYWYRQILGQKVEFLVSFYNNEISEKSEIFDDQFSVERPDGSNFTLKIRSTKLEDSAMYFCASSVWENIQYFGAGTRLSVL.

The chain is built from TRBV27 and TRBJ2-1, with TRBD2 identical over 13 bases. The CDR3 consists of 17 residues. After removal of 6 bases from V and 7 bases from J, the junction contained 12 bases not matched to a gene. Germline values: CDR1 MNHEY, CDR2 SMNVEV (reference sequence). CDR3 in amino acids: CASRIEAGLAGNNEQFF. CDR3 in DNA: TGTGCCAGCAGAATAGAGGCGGGACTAGCGGGAAATAATGAGCAGTTCTTC.

The V call is TRBV4-1, the J call TRBJ2-7, with TRBD2 matching over 13 bases. The CDR3 is 17 amino acids. Germline loops: CDR1 MGHRA, CDR2 YSYEKL. V gave up 2 bases and J gave up 1 base; unmatched junction bases: 5. The CDR3 nucleotides are TGCGCCAGCAGCCAATTACCGGGACTAGCGGGGTCCTACGAGCAGTACTTC. Protein: CASSQLPGLAGSYEQYF.

The chain joins TRBV11-3 to TRBJ2-5; 10 bases are shared with TRBD2. The J call could be wrong; TRBJ2-7 is a better fit for the DNA end. Germline assignment: CDR1 SGHNT and CDR2 YENEEA. CDR3 length equals 15 residues. This CDR3 is CASTLDSGRSYEQYF. CDR3 bases: TGTGCCAGCACCCTAGATAGCGGGAGGTCCTACGAGCAGTACTTC.

This clonotype was picked up a small number of times. The rearrangement uses TRBV7-9 and TRBJ2-7, with D unresolved. Trimming took off 1 base at V and 3 bases at J, with 13 bases between the two ends. Germline lookup yields CDR1 SEHNR and CDR2 FQNEAQ (reference sequence). The CDR3 consists of 15 residues. CDR3 in amino acids: CASSLGASPDYEQYF. DNA of the CDR3: TGTGCCAGCAGCTTAGGGGCATCTCCTGACTACGAGCAGTACTTC.

This clonotype has only a few counts. This chain links TRBV20-1 with TRBJ1-1, with D perhaps TRBD1 (6 bases). Trimming pared 3 bases from V and 3 bases from J, leaving 14 bases between. This CDR3 region has 14 residues. Germline V gene lookup returns CDR1 DFQATT and CDR2 SNEGSKA (reference sequence). Here the CDR3 DNA reads TGCAGTGCTAGGACCAGGGGATTGGACACTGAAGCTTTCTTT. It yields the protein CSARTRGLDTEAFF.

In regard to this clonotype: Compared with germline, one end of the junction differs, possibly owing to a read error. The genes are TRBV28 and TRBJ1-4; 7 bases fit TRBD1. Germline-derived CDR1 and CDR2 are MDHEN and SYDVKM. The CDR3 is made up of 13 amino acids. The DNA for the CDR3 is TGTGCCAGCAGCAGGGGGACTAGTGAAAAACTGTTTTTT. Protein product: CASSRGTSEKLFF.